A single sample gave rise to the 11 T cell receptor beta chains below, sequenced in a study of vaccination and CD4 T cells after COVID-19. Treatment specified: roughly ten-day PBMC culture with coronavirus spike peptide pools or control peptides (ViraFEST assay). These receptors are not linked to any known antigen. Sequencing of cultured CD4+ T cell DNA used the Oncomine TCR Beta short-read assay. In TCRdb, the PCR reads were re-called with MiXCR into one record per CDR3 protein. The table shows some 10,000 distinct CDR3 sequences, with 22% occurring only once. The sequences come from CD4+ T cells from blood, cultured in vitro, collected after SARS-CoV-2 vaccination. The origin of the receptors is a human donor who had recovered from COVID-19.

Only a few counts were recorded for this clonotype. The chain recombines TRBV29-1 with TRBJ2-1; D is undetermined. The CDR3 is 13 residues long. Trimming took off 6 bases at V and 4 bases at J, with 13 bases between the two ends. Germline V CDR1 and CDR2: SQVTM, ANQGSEA. Written as DNA, the CDR3 is TGCAGCGTCCCGGAACCCGGATACAATGAGCAGTTCTTC. Translated: CSVPEPGYNEQFF.

The V gene is TRBV20-1, the J gene TRBJ2-5, with D tentatively TRBD2 (6 bases). The CDR3 loop spans 14 amino acids. Germline CDR1 DFQATT, CDR2 SNEGSKA (reference sequence). Between the trimmed V and J ends, which lost 5 bases and 4 bases, there was a span of 17 bases. CDR3 sequence (DNA): TGCAGTGCTGCCACCACTAGCAGCGGAGAGACCCAGTACTTC. Its protein product is CSAATTSSGETQYF.

In its sample, this clonotype was seen once. V gene TRBV7-2 combines with J gene TRBJ2-1, with 7 nucleotides matching TRBD2. The CDR3 has 18 residues. The J segment lost 4 bases and the V segment lost 0 bases, leaving 12 bases of the junction unmatched. Germline V lookup: CDR1 SGHTA, CDR2 FQGNSA. The CDR3 region has the DNA TGTGCCAGCAGCTTAGCTCCCCTTGGCGGGAGCCGATACAATGAGCAGTTCTTC. Encoded protein: CASSLAPLGGSRYNEQFF. The full variable domain, rest sourced from reference TRBV7-2 and TRBJ2-1, is GAGVSQSPSNKVTEKGKDVELRCDPISGHTALYWYRQSLGQGLEFLIYFQGNSAPDKSGLPSDRFSAERTGGSVSTLTIQRTQQEDSAVYLCASSLAPLGGSRYNEQFFGPGTRLTVL.

This clonotype was observed a handful of times. The chain employs TRBV6-4 and TRBJ2-3; tentatively, D is TRBD1 (6 bases). Trimming took off 3 bases at V and 10 bases at J, with 14 bases between the two ends. Per germline, CDR1 MRHNA and CDR2 SNTAGT. The CDR3 consists of 13 residues. CDR3 residues: CASSEGQGIAQYF. In DNA form, the CDR3 reads TGTGCCAGCAGTGAGGGTCAGGGGATTGCGCAGTATTTT.

This clonotype has only a few counts. The chain links TRBV20-1 to TRBJ1-2; 7 nucleotides line up with TRBD1. The CDR3 is 13 amino acids. CDR1 and CDR2 (germline): DFQATT, SNEGSKA (reference sequence). The junction had 3 bases not matched to a gene; V was cut back by 5 bases and J by 0 bases. DNA for the CDR3: TGCAGTGCTTGGACAGGAACTAACTATGGCTACACCTTC. Its protein product is CSAWTGTNYGYTF.

This chain connects TRBV7-2 to TRBJ1-6; TRBD1 matches at 8 bases. Germline V lookup: CDR1 SGHTA, CDR2 FQGNSA. V shed 7 bases and J 9 bases; nucleotides not matched to a gene: 8. CDR3 size: 14 residues. This chain's CDR3 is CASKDRAVGSPLHF. The CDR3 nucleotides are TGTGCCAGCAAGGACAGGGCTGTCGGTTCACCCCTCCACTTT.

The chain combines TRBV7-3 with TRBJ2-7, with 9 bases matching TRBD2. CDR3 length: 15 amino acids. Germline V gene lookup returns CDR1 SGHTA and CDR2 FQGTGA. V lost 1 base, J lost 4 bases, and 5 bases stayed unmatched. The CDR3 spells CASSLNAGGPYEQYF. The CDR3 coding sequence is TGTGCCAGCAGCTTAAACGCGGGAGGGCCTTACGAGCAGTACTTC.

The genes are TRBV7-9 and TRBJ2-7; TRBD1 aligns across 7 bases. Germline V gene sequence: CDR1 SEHNR, CDR2 FQNEAQ (reference sequence). The CDR3 has 16 amino acids. J lost 3 bases, V lost 5 bases, and 13 bases had no gene match. The CDR3 protein is CASSMRGTAEYYEQYF. The CDR3 nucleotides read TGTGCCAGCAGCATGAGGGGGACAGCGGAATACTACGAGCAGTACTTC.

The chain links TRBV6-1 to TRBJ1-5; D is ambiguous. Trimming took off 6 bases at V and 4 bases at J, with 7 bases between the two ends. This CDR3 has 12 amino acids. The germline V gene encodes CDR1 MNHNS and CDR2 SASEGT. Here the CDR3 reads CASRRGNQPQHF. The CDR3 DNA is TGTGCCAGCAGGCGAGGGAATCAGCCCCAGCATTTT.

The rearrangement uses TRBV28 and TRBJ2-6; 7 nucleotides match TRBD1. Germline V CDR1 and CDR2: MDHEN, SYDVKM. The CDR3 consists of 18 residues. V was pared by 5 bases and J by 0 bases, with 10 bases of the junction left unmatched. CDR3 nucleotides: TGTGCCAGCAGTCCCCTCGACAGGGTGCACTCTGGGGCCAACGTCCTGACTTTC. It codes for CASSPLDRVHSGANVLTF.

This clonotype was picked up a small number of times. The chain employs TRBV4-1 and TRBJ2-3, with 12 bases identical to TRBD2. V trimming: 5 bases; J trimming: 4 bases; junction bases outside the gene matches: 4. Germline V gives CDR1 MGHRA, CDR2 YSYEKL. This CDR3 contains 15 residues. The CDR3 here is CASSFRLAGADTQYF. CDR3 DNA: TGCGCCAGCAGCTTTCGACTAGCGGGGGCAGATACGCAGTATTTT.